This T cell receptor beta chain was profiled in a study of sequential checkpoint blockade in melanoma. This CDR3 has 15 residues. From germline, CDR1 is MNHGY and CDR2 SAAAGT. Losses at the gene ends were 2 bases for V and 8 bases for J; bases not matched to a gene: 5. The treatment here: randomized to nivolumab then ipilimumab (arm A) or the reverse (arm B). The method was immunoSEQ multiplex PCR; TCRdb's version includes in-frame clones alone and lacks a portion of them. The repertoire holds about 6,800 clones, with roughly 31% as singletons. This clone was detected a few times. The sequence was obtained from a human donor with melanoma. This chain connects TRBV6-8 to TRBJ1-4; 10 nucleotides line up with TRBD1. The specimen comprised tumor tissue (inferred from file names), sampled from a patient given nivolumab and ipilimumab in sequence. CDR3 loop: CASSYPGQGNEKLFF. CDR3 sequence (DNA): TGTGCCAGCAGTTACCCGGGACAGGGGAACGAAAAACTGTTTTTT.